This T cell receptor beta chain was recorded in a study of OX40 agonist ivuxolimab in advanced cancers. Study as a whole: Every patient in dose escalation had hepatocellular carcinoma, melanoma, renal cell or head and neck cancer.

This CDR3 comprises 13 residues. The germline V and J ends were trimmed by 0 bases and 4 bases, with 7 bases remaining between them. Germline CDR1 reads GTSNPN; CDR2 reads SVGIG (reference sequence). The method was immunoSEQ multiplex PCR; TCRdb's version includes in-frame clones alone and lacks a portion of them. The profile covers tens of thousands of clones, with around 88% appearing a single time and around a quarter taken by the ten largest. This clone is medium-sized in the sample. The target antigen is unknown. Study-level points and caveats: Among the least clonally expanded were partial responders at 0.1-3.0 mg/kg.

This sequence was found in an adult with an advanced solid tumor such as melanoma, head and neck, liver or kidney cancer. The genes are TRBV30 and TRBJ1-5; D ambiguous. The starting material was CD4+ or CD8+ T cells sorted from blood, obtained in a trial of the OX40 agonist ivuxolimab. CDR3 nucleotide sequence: TGTGCCTGGAGTGTCCCCGGAAATCAGCCCCAGCATTTT. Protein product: CAWSVPGNQPQHF.